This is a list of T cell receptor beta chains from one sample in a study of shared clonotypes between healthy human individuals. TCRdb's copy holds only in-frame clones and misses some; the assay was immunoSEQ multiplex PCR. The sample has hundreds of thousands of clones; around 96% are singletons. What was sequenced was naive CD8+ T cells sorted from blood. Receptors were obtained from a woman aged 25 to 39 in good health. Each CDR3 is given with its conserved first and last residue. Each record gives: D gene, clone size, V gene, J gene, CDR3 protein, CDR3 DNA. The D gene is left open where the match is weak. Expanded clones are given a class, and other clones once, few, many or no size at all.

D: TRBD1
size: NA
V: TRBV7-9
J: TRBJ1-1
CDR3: CASSPRTGTNTEAFF
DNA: TGTGCCAGCAGCCCGAGGACAGGGACGAACACTGAAGCTTTCTTT

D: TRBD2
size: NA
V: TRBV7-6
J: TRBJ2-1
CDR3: CASSNPSGTSGYNEQFF
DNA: TGTGCCAGCAGCAACCCGAGCGGGACTAGCGGATACAATGAGCAGTTCTTC

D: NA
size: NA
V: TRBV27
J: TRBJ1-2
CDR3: CASSPNLGGFYGYTF
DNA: TGTGCCAGCAGTCCCAACCTGGGGGGCTTCTATGGCTACACCTTC

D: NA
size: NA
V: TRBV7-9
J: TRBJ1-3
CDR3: CASRLEGKGNTIYF
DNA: TGTGCCAGCAGGTTAGAAGGGAAAGGAAACACCATATATTTT

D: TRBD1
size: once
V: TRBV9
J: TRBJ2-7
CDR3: CASSVTPGQSHEQYF
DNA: TGTGCCAGCAGCGTTACACCGGGACAGTCCCACGAGCAGTACTTC

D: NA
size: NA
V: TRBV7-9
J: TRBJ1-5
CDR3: CASSGDSNQPQHF
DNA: TGTGCCAGCAGCGGAGACAGCAATCAGCCCCAGCATTTT

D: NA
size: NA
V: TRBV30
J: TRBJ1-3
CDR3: CAWTGNSGNTIYF
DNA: TGTGCCTGGACTGGAAACTCGGGAAACACCATATATTTT

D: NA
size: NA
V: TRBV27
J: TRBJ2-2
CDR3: CASRGGAGTGELFF
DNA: TGTGCCAGCAGAGGGGGGGCGGGAACCGGGGAGCTGTTTTTT

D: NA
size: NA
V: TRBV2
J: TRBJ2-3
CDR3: CASSVSSTDTQYF
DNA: TGTGCCAGCAGTGTATCCAGCACAGATACGCAGTATTTT

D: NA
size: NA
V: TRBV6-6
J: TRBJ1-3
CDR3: CASISPTGSSGNTIYF
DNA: TGTGCCAGCATCTCCCCCACAGGCAGCTCTGGAAACACCATATATTTT

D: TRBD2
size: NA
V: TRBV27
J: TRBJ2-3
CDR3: CATGLSAGGTDTQYF
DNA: TGTGCCACGGGGCTGAGCGCGGGGGGCACAGATACGCAGTATTTT

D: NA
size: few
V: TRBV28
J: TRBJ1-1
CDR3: CASSLGWTEAFF
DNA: TGTGCCAGCAGTTTGGGATGGACCGAAGCTTTCTTT

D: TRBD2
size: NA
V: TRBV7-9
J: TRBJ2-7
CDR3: CASSSPTGLAGVFEQYF
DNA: TGTGCCAGCAGCAGCCCTACGGGACTAGCGGGAGTTTTTGAGCAGTACTTC

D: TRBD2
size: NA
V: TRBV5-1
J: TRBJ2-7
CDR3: CASSLTSGESNEQYF
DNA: TGCGCCAGCAGCCTGACTAGCGGGGAGTCCAACGAGCAGTACTTC

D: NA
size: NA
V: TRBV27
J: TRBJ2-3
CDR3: CASSPLYLSTDTQYF
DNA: TGTGCCAGCAGCCCCCTCTACTTGAGCACAGATACGCAGTATTTT

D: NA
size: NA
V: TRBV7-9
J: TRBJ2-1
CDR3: CASSLGSGGSYNEQFF
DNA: TGTGCCAGCAGCTTAGGTTCCGGCGGCTCCTACAATGAGCAGTTCTTC

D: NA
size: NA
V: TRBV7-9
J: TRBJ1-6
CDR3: CASSSGRSDNSPLHF
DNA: TGTGCCAGCAGCTCGGGCCGGAGCGATAATTCACCCCTCCACTTT

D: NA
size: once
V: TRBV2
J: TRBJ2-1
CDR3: CASSEAGYSYNEQFF
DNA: TGTGCCAGCAGTGAGGCGGGATACTCCTACAATGAGCAGTTCTTC

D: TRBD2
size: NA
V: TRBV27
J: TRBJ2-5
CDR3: CASSSWTSSPGTQYF
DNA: TGTGCCAGCAGTTCTTGGACTAGCTCCCCGGGCACCCAGTACTTC

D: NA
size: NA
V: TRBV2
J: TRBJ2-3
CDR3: CASSDLASTDTQYF
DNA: TGTGCCAGCAGTGATCTCGCGAGCACAGATACGCAGTATTTT

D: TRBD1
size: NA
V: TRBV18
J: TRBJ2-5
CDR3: CASSPPKGAGETQYF
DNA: TGTGCCAGCTCACCACCGAAGGGGGCCGGGGAGACCCAGTACTTC

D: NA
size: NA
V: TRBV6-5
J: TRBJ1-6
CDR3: CASGAPLHF
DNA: TGTGCCAGCGGGGCTCCCCTCCACTTT

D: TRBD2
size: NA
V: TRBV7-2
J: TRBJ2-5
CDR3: CASSSVLGGRETQYF
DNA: TGTGCCAGCAGCTCAGTACTAGGCGGGAGAGAGACCCAGTACTTC

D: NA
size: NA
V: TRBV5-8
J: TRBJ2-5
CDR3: CASSFEVETQYF
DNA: TGTGCCAGCAGCTTCGAGGTGGAGACCCAGTACTTC

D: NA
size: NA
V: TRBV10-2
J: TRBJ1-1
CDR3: CASRGLNTEAFF
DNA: TGCGCCAGCAGGGGACTGAACACTGAAGCTTTCTTT

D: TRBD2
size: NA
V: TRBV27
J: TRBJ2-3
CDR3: CASSFISGGGNTQYF
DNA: TGTGCCAGCAGTTTCATATCCGGGGGGGGGAATACGCAGTATTTT

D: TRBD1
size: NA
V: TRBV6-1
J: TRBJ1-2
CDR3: CASSESGQGPYGYTF
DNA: TGTGCCAGCAGTGAATCGGGACAGGGGCCGTATGGCTACACCTTC

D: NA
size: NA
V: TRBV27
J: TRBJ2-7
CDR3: CASSSSSYEQYF
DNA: TGTGCCAGCAGTTCTTCATCCTACGAGCAGTACTTC

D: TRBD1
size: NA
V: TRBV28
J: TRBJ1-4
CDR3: CASSLRTGANEKLFF
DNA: TGTGCCAGCAGTTTACGGACAGGGGCTAATGAAAAACTGTTTTTT

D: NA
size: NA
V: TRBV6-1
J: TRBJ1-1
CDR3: CASSKTSGLNTEAFF
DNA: TGTGCCAGCAGTAAAACTTCAGGGTTGAACACTGAAGCTTTCTTT

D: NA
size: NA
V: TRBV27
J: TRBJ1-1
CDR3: CASSLTVGSEAFF
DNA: TGTGCCAGCAGTTTAACGGTCGGGTCTGAAGCTTTCTTT

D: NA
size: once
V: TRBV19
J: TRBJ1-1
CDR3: CASTSDRKPAFF
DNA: TGTGCCAGTACCTCAGATCGAAAGCCAGCTTTCTTT

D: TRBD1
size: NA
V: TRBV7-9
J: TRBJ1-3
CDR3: CASRSIRGRAGNTIYF
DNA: TGTGCCAGCAGAAGCATCAGGGGGCGCGCTGGAAACACCATATATTTT

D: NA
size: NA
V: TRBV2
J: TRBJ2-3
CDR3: CASKERATDTQYF
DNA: TGTGCCAGCAAGGAGCGGGCCACAGATACGCAGTATTTT

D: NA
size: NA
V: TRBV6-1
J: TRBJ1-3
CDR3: CASSGGVAGNTIYF
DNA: TGTGCCAGCAGTGGGGGGGTAGCAGGAAACACCATATATTTT